These T cell receptor beta chains were read from a single sample in a study of blood T cell repertoires in COVID-19. This table comes from immunoSEQ multiplex PCR, and its TCRdb copy is limited to in-frame clones, with some not included. Here the sample spans some 130,000 clones, approximately 70% being singletons. The sample was peripheral blood. These receptors were collected from a woman between 65 and 79 years old with acute or convalescent COVID-19. Each CDR3 is given with its conserved first and last residue.

TRBV15	CATSRDLRRGGPNQPQHF
TRBV9	CASSVVAGVAYNEQFF
TRBV10-3	CAISDYSSGELFF
TRBV5-1	CASSHGQGWEEKLFF
TRBV19	CASRSGANVLTF
TRBV28	CASSLTNYGYTF
TRBV6-5	CASSLLWREGNEQFF
TRBV5-1	CASSLGSGSPLHF
TRBV7-9	CASSLGNRAANEQFF
TRBV2	CASSIQERAIEKLFF